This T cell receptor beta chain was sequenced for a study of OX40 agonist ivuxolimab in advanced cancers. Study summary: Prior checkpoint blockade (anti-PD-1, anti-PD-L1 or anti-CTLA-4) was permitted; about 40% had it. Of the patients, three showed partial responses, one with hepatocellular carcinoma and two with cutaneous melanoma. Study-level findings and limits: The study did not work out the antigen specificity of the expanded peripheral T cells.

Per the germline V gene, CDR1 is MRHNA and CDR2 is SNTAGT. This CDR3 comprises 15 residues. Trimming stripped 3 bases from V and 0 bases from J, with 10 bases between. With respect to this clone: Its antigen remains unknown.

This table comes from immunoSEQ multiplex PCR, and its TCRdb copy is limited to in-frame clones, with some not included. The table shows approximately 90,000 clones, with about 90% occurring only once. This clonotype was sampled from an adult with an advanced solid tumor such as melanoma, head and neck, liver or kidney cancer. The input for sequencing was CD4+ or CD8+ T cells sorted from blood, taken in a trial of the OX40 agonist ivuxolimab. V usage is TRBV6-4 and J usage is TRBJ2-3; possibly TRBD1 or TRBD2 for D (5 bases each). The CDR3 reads CASSEEGSSTDTQYF. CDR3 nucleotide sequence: TGTGCCAGCAGTGAAGAGGGGTCTAGCACAGATACGCAGTATTTT.